One and the same sample provided the 17 T cell receptor beta chains below, sequenced in a study of T cell responses to AZD1222 COVID-19 vaccine. TCRdb's copy holds only in-frame clones and misses some; the assay was immunoSEQ multiplex PCR. The data show about 92,000 clones, with 80% to 90% seen just once and around 1.5% held by the top ten. The starting material was peripheral blood, obtained on day 0 of AZD1222 vaccination. These receptors were collected from an adult in good health.

This clone was seen only once. The chain carries TRBV19 and TRBJ1-2; D unclear. The CDR3 sequence is 14 residues long. The V end lost 5 bases, the J end lost 4 bases, and 14 bases lay between the germline ends. Germline CDR1 reads LNHDA; CDR2 reads SQIVND (reference sequence). CDR3 residues: CASSAAERGYGYTF. Here the CDR3 DNA reads TGTGCCAGTAGTGCCGCGGAGCGAGGCTATGGCTACACCTTC.

V is TRBV12-3 or TRBV12-4 and J is TRBJ1-1, with 8 bases matching TRBD1. The CDR3 totals 12 residues. The J segment lost 6 bases and the V segment lost 6 bases, leaving 3 bases of the junction unmatched. CDR3 protein: CASRLQGAEAFF. CDR3 in DNA: TGTGCCAGCAGGCTACAGGGGGCTGAAGCTTTCTTT.

This clone came up a few times. The V call is TRBV29-1, the J call TRBJ1-2; D possibly corresponds to TRBD1 (5 bases). Germline V gene lookup returns CDR1 SQVTM and CDR2 ANQGSEA. There are 15 residues in the CDR3. Trimming cost V 6 bases and J 8 bases, with 25 bases left between them. The CDR3 reads CSVASTGVGSRGYTF. CDR3 DNA sequence: TGCAGCGTCGCAAGTACAGGAGTAGGCAGTCGGGGCTACACCTTC.

The genes are TRBV4-1 and TRBJ2-7; D gene ambiguous. The V gene's germline CDR1 is MGHRA and CDR2 YSYEKL. The CDR3 runs 16 residues. The V gene lost 1 base and the J gene lost 5 bases, with 18 bases spanning the gap. CDR3 residues: CASSQVLRTVPDEQYF. In DNA form, the CDR3 reads TGCGCCAGCAGCCAAGTTCTTCGGACGGTCCCTGACGAGCAGTACTTC.

The gene calls are TRBV19 and TRBJ1-5; D unresolved. In germline, CDR1 is LNHDA, CDR2 SQIVND (reference sequence). The V gene lost 1 base and the J gene lost 3 bases, with 7 bases spanning the gap. The CDR3 sequence is 14 residues long. The CDR3 sequence is CASSIVTVNQPQHF. DNA of the CDR3: TGTGCCAGTAGTATAGTCACGGTCAATCAGCCCCAGCATTTT.

This chain uses TRBV7-8 with TRBJ2-7; the D is unclear. The ends were cut back, 5 bases at V and 2 bases at J, with 19 bases in the middle. The CDR3 spans 16 residues. Germline assignment: CDR1 SGHVS and CDR2 FQNEAQ. The CDR3 DNA follows: TGTGCCAGCAGCCGAGCGTCGGGTGCCACAGCCTACGAGCAGTACTTC. This codes for CASSRASGATAYEQYF.

The chain employs TRBV6-5 and TRBJ2-2, with D possibly TRBD1 on 6 matching bases. V was cut by 6 bases and J by 3 bases, with 11 bases left in between. The CDR3 runs 14 residues. CDR1 is MNHEY, CDR2 SVGAGI, per germline. CDR3 sequence reads: CASSPTGYTGELFF. The DNA for the CDR3 is TGTGCCAGCAGCCCGACAGGTTACACCGGGGAGCTGTTTTTT.

The chain recombines TRBV28 with TRBJ2-7; D is unclear. Trimming took off 6 bases at V and 4 bases at J, with 19 bases between the two ends. Germline V CDR1 and CDR2: MDHEN, SYDVKM. This CDR3 is built from 15 residues. CDR3 in DNA: TGTGCCAGCAGCCAAACCGGCAGGTTTGGGTACGAGCAGTACTTC. Protein product: CASSQTGRFGYEQYF.

The chain employs TRBV12-3 or TRBV12-4 and TRBJ1-1; tentatively, D is TRBD1 (5 bases). The V end lost 2 bases, the J end lost 10 bases, and 11 bases lay between the germline ends. The CDR3 length is 12 residues. The CDR3: CASSLSLGTAFF. DNA for the CDR3: TGTGCCAGCAGTTTAAGTTTAGGGACAGCTTTCTTT.

The chain carries TRBV7-2 and TRBJ2-2; a possible D gene is TRBD2 (5 bases). The CDR3 is 13 amino acids. V was clipped by 5 bases and J by 6 bases, with 10 bases between them. Germline V gives CDR1 SGHTA, CDR2 FQGNSA. CDR3 residues: CASSAEEAGELFF. The CDR3 DNA reads TGTGCCAGCAGCGCCGAGGAGGCCGGGGAGCTGTTTTTT.

DNA for the CDR3: TGTGCCAGCAGCCCCGATCGGGCCTACAATGAGCAGTTCTTC. This gives the protein CASSPDRAYNEQFF. This chain links TRBV11-2 with TRBJ2-1; D unresolved. The CDR3 runs 14 residues. Trimming left V 5 bases short and J 2 bases short, with 10 bases between. The germline V gene has CDR1 SGHAT and CDR2 FQNNGV.

The chain uses TRBV28 and TRBJ1-6; possible D gene TRBD1, 5 bases. The V end lost 5 bases, the J end lost 8 bases, and 13 bases lay between the germline ends. In germline, CDR1 is MDHEN, CDR2 SYDVKM. This CDR3 contains 14 residues. The chain's CDR3 is CASSTGPRDSPLHF. The CDR3 bases are TGTGCCAGCAGTACGGGACCTAGAGATTCACCCCTCCACTTT.

This clone has only a few counts. V is TRBV14 and J is TRBJ2-2; D uncertain. CDR1 and CDR2 (germline): SGHDN, FVKESK. V dropped 11 bases and J dropped 2 bases, with 15 bases sitting between them. The CDR3 is made up of 14 amino acids. This chain's CDR3 is CASSWQPNTGELFF. CDR3 sequence (DNA): TGTGCCTCCTCATGGCAGCCTAACACCGGGGAGCTGTTTTTT.

The chain links TRBV6-6 to TRBJ1-5, with TRBD1 matching 7 bases. Germline lookup yields CDR1 MNHNY and CDR2 SVGAGI (reference sequence). The CDR3 extends over 13 amino acids. V trimming: 6 bases; J trimming: 4 bases; junction bases outside the gene matches: 3. DNA of the CDR3: TGTGCCAGCAGGGAACAGGGGAATCAGCCCCAGCATTTT. This encodes CASREQGNQPQHF.

The CDR3 protein is CASSSGGVTGELFF. The CDR3 DNA reads TGTGCCAGCAGCTCAGGGGGGGTAACCGGGGAGCTGTTTTTT. V gene TRBV5-5 combines with J gene TRBJ2-2, with D perhaps assigned TRBD1 or TRBD2 (7 bases each). The V end was cut by 3 bases, the J end by 5 bases, with 11 bases between. The CDR3 sequence is 14 residues long. Germline CDR1 is SGHKS and CDR2 is YYEKEE (reference sequence).

This chain links TRBV10-2 with TRBJ2-5, with 8 bases that match TRBD2. V lost 4 bases, J lost 5 bases, and 9 bases stayed unmatched. CDR1 and CDR2 from the germline V gene are WSHSY and SAAADI. This CDR3 spans 15 amino acids. Here the CDR3 DNA reads TGCGCCAGCAGTGTAGCGGGACACCCAGGGGAGACCCAGTACTTC. It yields the protein CASSVAGHPGETQYF.

The gene calls are TRBV18 and TRBJ2-2; D is perhaps TRBD1 (6 bases). From germline, CDR1 is KGHSH and CDR2 LQKENI. Deletions cut 3 bases from V and 4 bases from J, with 9 bases between. The CDR3 sequence is 14 residues long. CDR3 in amino acids: CASSPTRGTGELFF. CDR3 nucleotide sequence: TGTGCCAGCTCACCTACCAGGGGCACCGGGGAGCTGTTTTTT.